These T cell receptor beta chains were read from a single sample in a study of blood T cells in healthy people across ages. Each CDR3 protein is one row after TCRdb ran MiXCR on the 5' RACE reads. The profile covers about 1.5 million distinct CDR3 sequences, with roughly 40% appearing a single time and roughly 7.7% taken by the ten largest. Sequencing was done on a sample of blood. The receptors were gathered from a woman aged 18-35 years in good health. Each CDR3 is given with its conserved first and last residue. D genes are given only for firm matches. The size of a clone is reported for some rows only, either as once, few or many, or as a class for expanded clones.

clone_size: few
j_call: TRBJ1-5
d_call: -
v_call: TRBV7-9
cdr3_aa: CASSLGTAHSNQPQHF
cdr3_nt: TGTGCCAGCAGCTTAGGAACAGCTCATAGCAATCAGCCCCAGCATTTT

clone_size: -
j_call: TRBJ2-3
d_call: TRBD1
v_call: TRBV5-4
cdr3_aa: CASSLADRISTDTQYF
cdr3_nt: TGTGCCAGCAGCTTGGCGGACAGGATAAGCACAGATACGCAGTATTTT

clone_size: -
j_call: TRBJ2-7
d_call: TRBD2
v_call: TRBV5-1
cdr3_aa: CASSLGAGEVYEQYF
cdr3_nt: TGCGCCAGCAGCTTGGGGGCGGGGGAAGTCTACGAGCAGTACTTC

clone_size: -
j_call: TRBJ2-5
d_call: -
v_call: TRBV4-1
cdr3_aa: CAGSRQGQETQYF
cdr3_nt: TGCGCCGGCAGCCGGCAGGGGCAAGAGACCCAGTACTTC

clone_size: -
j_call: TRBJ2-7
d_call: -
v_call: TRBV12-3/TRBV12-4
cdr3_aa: CASSSSYAPYNEQYF
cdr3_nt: TGTGCCAGCAGTTCCTCTTACGCTCCCTACAATGAGCAGTACTTC

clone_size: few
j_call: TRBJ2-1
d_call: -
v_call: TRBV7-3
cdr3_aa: CASSLTGEGSYNEQFF
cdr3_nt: TGTGCCAGCAGCTTAACGGGGGAAGGGTCCTACAATGAGCAGTTCTTC

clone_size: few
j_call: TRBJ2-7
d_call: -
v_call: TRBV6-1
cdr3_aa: CASSEHSSYEQYF
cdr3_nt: TGTGCCAGCAGTGAACACAGCTCCTACGAGCAGTACTTC

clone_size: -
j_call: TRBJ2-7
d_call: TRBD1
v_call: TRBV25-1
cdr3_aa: CATKPGTGSSGEQYF
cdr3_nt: TGTGCCACAAAGCCGGGGACAGGGTCTTCGGGCGAGCAGTACTTC

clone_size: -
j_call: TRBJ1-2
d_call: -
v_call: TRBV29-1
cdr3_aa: CSVTSVRGYTF
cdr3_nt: TGCAGCGTGACATCCGTAAGAGGCTACACCTTC

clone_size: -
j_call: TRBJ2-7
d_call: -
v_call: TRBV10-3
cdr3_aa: CVAATSSSYEQYF
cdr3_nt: TGTGTCGCGGCAACGAGCAGTTCCTACGAGCAGTACTTC

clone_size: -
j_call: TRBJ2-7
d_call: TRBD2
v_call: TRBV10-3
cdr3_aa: CAISEGTSGRYIEQYF
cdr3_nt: TGTGCCATCAGTGAGGGGACTAGCGGGAGGTATATTGAGCAGTACTTC

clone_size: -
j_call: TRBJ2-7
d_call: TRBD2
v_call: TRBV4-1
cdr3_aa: CASSQGTSGSVYEQYF
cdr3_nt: TGCGCCAGCAGCCAGGGTACTAGCGGGAGCGTCTACGAGCAGTACTTC

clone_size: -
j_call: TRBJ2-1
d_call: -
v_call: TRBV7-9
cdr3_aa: CASSLIPINEQFF
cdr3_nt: TGTGCCAGCAGCTTAATCCCAATCAATGAGCAGTTCTTC

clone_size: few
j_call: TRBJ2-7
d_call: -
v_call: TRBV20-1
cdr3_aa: CSARWLPYEQYF
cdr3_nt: TGCAGTGCTAGGTGGCTTCCCTACGAGCAGTACTTC

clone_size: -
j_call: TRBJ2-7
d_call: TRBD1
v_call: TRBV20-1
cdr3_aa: CSASDRAYNEQYF
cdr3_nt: TGCAGTGCCTCGGACAGGGCCTACAATGAGCAGTACTTC

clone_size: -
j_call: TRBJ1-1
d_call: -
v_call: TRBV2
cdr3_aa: CAGSEVRAFF
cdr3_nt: TGTGCCGGCAGTGAAGTAAGGGCTTTCTTT

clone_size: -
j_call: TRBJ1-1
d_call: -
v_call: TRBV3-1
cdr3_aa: CASSATGRLNTEAFF
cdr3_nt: TGTGCCAGCAGCGCCACAGGGAGATTGAACACTGAAGCTTTCTTT

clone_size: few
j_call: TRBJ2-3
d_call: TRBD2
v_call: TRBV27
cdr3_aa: CASSLLPSGGGTDTQYF
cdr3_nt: TGTGCCAGCAGTTTACTTCCTAGCGGGGGAGGCACAGATACGCAGTATTTT

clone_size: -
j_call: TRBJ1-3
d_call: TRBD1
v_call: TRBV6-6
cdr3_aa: CASSYSTGGGNTIYF
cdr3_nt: TGTGCCAGCAGTTACTCGACAGGGGGTGGAAACACCATATATTTT

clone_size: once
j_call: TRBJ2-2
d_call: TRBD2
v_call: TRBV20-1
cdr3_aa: CSARVAGTSAIGELFF
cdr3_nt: TGCAGTGCTAGAGTGGCCGGGACTAGCGCCATCGGGGAGCTGTTTTTT

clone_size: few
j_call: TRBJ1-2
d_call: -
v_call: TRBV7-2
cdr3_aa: CASSLSFGGYTF
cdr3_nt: TGTGCCAGCAGCTTATCCTTCGGTGGCTACACCTTC

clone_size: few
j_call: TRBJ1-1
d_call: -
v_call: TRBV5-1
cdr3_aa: CASRPDIGNTEAFF
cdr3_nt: TGCGCCAGCAGACCGGACATCGGGAACACTGAAGCTTTCTTT

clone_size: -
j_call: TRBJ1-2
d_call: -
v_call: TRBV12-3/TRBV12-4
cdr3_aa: CASSAHRQDLFSNYGYTF
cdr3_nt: TGTGCCAGCAGTGCGCATCGACAGGACCTCTTCTCTAACTATGGCTACACCTTC

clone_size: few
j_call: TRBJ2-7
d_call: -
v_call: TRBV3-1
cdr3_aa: CASSQEMVEGVHEQYF
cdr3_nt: TGTGCCAGCAGCCAAGAGATGGTAGAAGGTGTACACGAGCAGTACTTC

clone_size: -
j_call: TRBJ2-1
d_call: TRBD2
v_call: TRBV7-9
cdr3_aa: CASSFLGGTNHNEQFF
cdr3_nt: TGTGCCAGCAGCTTCCTGGGCGGGACTAACCACAATGAGCAGTTCTTC

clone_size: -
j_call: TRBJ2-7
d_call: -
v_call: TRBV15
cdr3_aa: CATSRSGVGSYEQYF
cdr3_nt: TGTGCCACCAGCAGATCAGGGGTTGGCTCCTACGAGCAGTACTTC

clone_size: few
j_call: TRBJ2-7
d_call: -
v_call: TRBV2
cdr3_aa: CAITLDPPDEQYF
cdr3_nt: TGTGCCATTACCCTGGACCCCCCGGACGAGCAGTACTTC

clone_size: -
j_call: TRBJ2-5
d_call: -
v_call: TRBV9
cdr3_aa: CASSVVGGLETQYF
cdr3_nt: TGTGCCAGCAGCGTAGTCGGGGGGCTGGAGACCCAGTACTTC

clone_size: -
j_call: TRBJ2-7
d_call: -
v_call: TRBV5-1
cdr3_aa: CASSFRTVSSYEQYF
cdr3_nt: TGCGCCAGCAGCTTTCGGACGGTGAGCTCCTACGAGCAGTACTTC

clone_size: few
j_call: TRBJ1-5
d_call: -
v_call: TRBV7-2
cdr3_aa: CASSLGSRQPQHF
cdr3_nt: TGTGCCAGCAGCTTAGGTAGCAGACAGCCCCAGCATTTT

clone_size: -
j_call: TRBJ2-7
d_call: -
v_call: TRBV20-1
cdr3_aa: CSARDLGTGEQYF
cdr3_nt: TGCAGTGCTAGAGATCTCGGGACGGGGGAGCAGTACTTC

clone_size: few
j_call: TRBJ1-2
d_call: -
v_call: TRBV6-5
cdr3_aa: CASSKQANYGYTF
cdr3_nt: TGTGCCAGCAGTAAACAGGCTAACTATGGCTACACCTTC

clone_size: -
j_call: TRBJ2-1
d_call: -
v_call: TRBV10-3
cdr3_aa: CAISETIGEQFF
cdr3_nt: TGTGCCATCAGTGAGACAATCGGTGAGCAGTTCTTC

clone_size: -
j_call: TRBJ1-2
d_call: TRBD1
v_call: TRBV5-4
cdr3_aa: CASSPGTGTLYTF
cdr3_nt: TGTGCCAGCAGTCCCGGGACAGGGACCCTCTACACCTTC

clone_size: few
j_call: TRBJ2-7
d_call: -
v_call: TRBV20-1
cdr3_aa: CSARDKSGRLSYEQYF
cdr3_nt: TGCAGTGCTAGAGATAAAAGTGGGAGGCTCTCCTACGAGCAGTACTTC

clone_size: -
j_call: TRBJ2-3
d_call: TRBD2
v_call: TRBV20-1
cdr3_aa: CSAPLAEGFADTQYF
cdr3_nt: TGCAGTGCCCCACTAGCGGAGGGGTTTGCAGATACGCAGTATTTT

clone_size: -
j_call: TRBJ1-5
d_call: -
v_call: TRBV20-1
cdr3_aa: CSASLLGEGQPQHF
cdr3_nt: TGCAGTGCTAGTTTACTGGGGGAGGGTCAGCCCCAGCATTTT

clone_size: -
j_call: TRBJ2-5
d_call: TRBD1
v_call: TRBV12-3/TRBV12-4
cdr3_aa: CASSLDRAYQETQYF
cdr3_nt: TGTGCCAGCAGTTTGGACAGGGCGTACCAAGAGACCCAGTACTTC

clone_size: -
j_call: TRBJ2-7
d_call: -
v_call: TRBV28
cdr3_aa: CASSASRVGSYEQYF
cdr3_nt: TGTGCCAGCAGTGCGAGCAGGGTCGGCTCCTACGAGCAGTACTTC

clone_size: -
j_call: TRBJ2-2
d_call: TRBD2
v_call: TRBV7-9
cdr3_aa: CASNPSGGTTGELFF
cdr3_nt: TGTGCCAGCAACCCTAGCGGGGGGACCACCGGGGAGCTGTTTTTT

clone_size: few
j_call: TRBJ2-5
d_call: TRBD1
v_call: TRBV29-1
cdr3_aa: CSVDPPPTGYTETQYF
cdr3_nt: TGCAGCGTTGACCCCCCGCCGACAGGGTATACGGAGACCCAGTACTTC

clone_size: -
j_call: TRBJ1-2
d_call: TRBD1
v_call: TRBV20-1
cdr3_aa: CSARQGVEGYTF
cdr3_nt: TGCAGTGCTCGGCAGGGGGTGGAGGGCTACACCTTC

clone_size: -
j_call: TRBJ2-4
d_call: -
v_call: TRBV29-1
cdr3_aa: CSVRTSDEQYF
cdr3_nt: TGCAGCGTCCGCACCAGCGATGAGCAGTACTTC

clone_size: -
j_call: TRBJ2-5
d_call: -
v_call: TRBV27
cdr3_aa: CASSLLLAPGETQYF
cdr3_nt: TGTGCCAGCAGTCTCCTACTAGCTCCGGGAGAGACCCAGTACTTC

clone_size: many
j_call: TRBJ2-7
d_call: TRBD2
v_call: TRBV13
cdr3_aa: CASSSGTSSYEQYF
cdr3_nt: TGTGCCAGCAGCTCAGGGACTAGCAGCTACGAGCAGTACTTC

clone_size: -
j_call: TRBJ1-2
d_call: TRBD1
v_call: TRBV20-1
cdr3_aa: CSARDLQDRVGYTF
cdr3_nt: TGCAGTGCTAGAGATCTTCAAGACAGGGTCGGCTACACCTTC

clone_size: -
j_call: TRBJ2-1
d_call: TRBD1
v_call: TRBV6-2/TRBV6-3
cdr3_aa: CASTSSGTGIYNEQFF
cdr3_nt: TGTGCCAGCACCTCATCCGGGACAGGGATCTACAATGAGCAGTTCTTC

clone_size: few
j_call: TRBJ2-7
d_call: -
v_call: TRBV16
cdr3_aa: CASSQYFSDSSYEQYF
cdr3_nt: TGTGCCAGCAGCCAATACTTTAGCGACTCCTCCTACGAGCAGTACTTC

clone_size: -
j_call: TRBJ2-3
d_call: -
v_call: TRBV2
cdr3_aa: CASSEGASAGYYGTDTQYF
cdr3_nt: TGTGCCAGCAGTGAGGGGGCTAGCGCGGGATATTACGGCACAGATACGCAGTATTTT

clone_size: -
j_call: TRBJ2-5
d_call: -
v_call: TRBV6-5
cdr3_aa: CASSDSGTQETQYF
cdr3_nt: TGTGCCAGCAGTGACTCAGGGACCCAAGAGACCCAGTACTTC

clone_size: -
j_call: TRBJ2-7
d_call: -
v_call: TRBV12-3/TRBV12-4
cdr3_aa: CASSVGGGPLGEQYF
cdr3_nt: TGTGCCAGCAGTGTAGGGGGGGGGCCCCTCGGCGAGCAGTACTTC

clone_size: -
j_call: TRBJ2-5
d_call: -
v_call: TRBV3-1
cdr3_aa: CASSQRRIQETQYF
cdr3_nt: TGTGCCAGCAGCCAGAGACGGATCCAAGAGACCCAGTACTTC

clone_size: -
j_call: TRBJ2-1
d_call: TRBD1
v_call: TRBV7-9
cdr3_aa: CASSETETGVRETQFF
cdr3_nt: TGTGCCAGCAGCGAAACCGAGACAGGGGTGAGAGAGACCCAGTTCTTC

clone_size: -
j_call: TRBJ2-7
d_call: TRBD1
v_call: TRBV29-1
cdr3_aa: CSVGRGQGPYEQYF
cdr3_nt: TGCAGCGTTGGGAGAGGACAGGGCCCCTACGAGCAGTACTTC

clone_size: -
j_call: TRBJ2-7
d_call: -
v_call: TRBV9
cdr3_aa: CASTGSDSDEQYF
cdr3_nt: TGTGCCAGCACCGGGTCGGACAGCGACGAGCAGTACTTC

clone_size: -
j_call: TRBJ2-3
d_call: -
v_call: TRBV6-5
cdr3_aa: CASSLGGSRADTQYF
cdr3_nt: TGTGCCAGCAGCCTGGGGGGATCCCGGGCAGATACGCAGTATTTT

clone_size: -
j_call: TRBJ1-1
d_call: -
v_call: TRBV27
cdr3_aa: CASSLSNPGATEAFF
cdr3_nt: TGTGCCAGCAGTTTATCAAACCCAGGGGCAACTGAAGCTTTCTTT

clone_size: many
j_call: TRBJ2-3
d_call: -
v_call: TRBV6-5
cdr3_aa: CASSRGALSDTQYF
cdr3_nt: TGTGCCAGCAGCCGCGGGGCCCTCAGCGATACGCAGTATTTT

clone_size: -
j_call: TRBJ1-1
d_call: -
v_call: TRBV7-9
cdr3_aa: CASSPGPGTEVFF
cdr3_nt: TGTGCCAGCAGCCCGGGGCCAGGGACTGAAGTTTTCTTT

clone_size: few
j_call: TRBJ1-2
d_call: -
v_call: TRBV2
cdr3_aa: CASSEYVSDSNYGYTF
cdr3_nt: TGTGCCAGCAGTGAATATGTCTCGGACAGTAACTATGGCTACACCTTC